This entry features one TCR beta chain sequence. Its matching antigen is unknown. PCR primers comprised 60 Vbeta and 13 Jbeta primers. Measured with immunoSEQ multiplex PCR; TCRdb has only the in-frame clones, and not every one. The sample has roughly 200,000 clones, 60% to 85% seen once. This entry is derived from a study of cytomegalovirus exposure and HLA in healthy donors. Findings and limits, study-wide: It was in a later analysis that TCR association rates were seen to vary by HLA locus, highest for DRB1 and lowest for HLA-C. In a later analysis, productive TCRs from donors in an Asian-associated ancestry cluster reportedly carried fewer N-insertions than the cohort mean.

Sequenced: PBMCs. This clonotype was sampled from a man in his forties or fifties in good health and CMV-seronegative.

CDR3 bases: TGTGCCAGCAGCAACTTACGGGGCACTGAAGCTTTCTTT. It yields the protein CASSNLRGTEAFF. The chain uses TRBV7-2 and TRBJ1-1; D unclear. V dropped 5 bases and J dropped 4 bases, with 11 bases sitting between them. The length of the CDR3 is 13 residues. From germline, CDR1 is SGHTA and CDR2 FQGNSA.